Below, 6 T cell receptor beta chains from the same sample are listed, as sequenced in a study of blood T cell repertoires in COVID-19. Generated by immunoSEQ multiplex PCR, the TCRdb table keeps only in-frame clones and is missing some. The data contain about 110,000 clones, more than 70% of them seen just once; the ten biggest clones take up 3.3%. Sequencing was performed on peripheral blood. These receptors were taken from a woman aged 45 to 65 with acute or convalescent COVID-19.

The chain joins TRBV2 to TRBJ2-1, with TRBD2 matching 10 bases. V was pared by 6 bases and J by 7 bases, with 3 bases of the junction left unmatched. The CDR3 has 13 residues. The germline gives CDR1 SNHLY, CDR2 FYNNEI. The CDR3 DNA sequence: TGTGCCAGCAGGGTGACTAGCGGGAATGAGCAGTTCTTC. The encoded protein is CASRVTSGNEQFF.

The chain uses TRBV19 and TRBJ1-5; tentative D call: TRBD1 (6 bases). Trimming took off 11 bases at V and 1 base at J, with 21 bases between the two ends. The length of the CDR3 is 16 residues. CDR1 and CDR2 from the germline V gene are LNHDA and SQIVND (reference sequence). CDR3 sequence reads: CAAQSMDSLSNQPQHF. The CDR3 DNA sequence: TGTGCCGCCCAATCTATGGACAGTCTGAGCAATCAGCCCCAGCATTTT.

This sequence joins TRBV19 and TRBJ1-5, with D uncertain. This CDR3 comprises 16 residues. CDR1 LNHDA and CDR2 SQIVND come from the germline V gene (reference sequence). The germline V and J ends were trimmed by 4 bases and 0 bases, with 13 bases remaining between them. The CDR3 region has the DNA TGTGCCAGTAGTAGGCAGGCCACCTATAGCAATCAGCCCCAGCATTTT. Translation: CASSRQATYSNQPQHF.

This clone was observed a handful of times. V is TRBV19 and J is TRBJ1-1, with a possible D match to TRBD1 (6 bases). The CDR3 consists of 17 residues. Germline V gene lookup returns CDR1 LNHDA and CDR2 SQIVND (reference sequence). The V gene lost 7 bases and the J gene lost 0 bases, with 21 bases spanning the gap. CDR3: CASTLNPRTEMNTEAFF. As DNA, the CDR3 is TGTGCCAGTACCCTAAACCCCAGGACAGAAATGAACACTGAAGCTTTCTTT. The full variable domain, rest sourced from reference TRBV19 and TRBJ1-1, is DGGITQSPKYLFRKEGQNVTLSCEQNLNHDAMYWYRQDPGQGLRLIYYSQIVNDFQKGDIAEGYSVSREKKESFPLTVTSAQKNPTAFYLCASTLNPRTEMNTEAFFGQGTRLTVV.

CDR3 nucleotide sequence: TGTGCCACCAGTGACCCCGGAGGGTACGAGCAGTACTTC. It translates to CATSDPGGYEQYF. The chain is built from TRBV24-1 and TRBJ2-7, with a tentative D call TRBD2 (6 bases). In germline, CDR1 is KGHDR, CDR2 SFDVKD. Trimming stripped 4 bases from V and 4 bases from J, with 10 bases between. The CDR3 has 13 amino acids.

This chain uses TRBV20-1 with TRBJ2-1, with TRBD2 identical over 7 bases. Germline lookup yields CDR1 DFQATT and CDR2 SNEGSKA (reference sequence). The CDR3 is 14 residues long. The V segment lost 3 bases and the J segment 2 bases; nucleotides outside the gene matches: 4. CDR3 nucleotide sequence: TGCAGTGCTAGTAGCGGGCTGGCCTACAATGAGCAGTTCTTC. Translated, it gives CSASSGLAYNEQFF.